This TCR beta chain was obtained from a study of cytomegalovirus exposure and HLA in healthy donors. V dropped 3 bases and J dropped 0 bases, with 7 bases sitting between them. Germline V lookup: CDR1 MNHNS, CDR2 SASEGT. This CDR3 is built from 14 residues. The donors formed part of the approximately 130-subject validation cohort, distinct from the approximately 630-subject first cohort. The assay was immunoSEQ multiplex PCR, and TCRdb's table has in-frame clones only and misses some. In the table there are about 56,000 clones, 85% to 90% of which are singletons. The chain joins TRBV6-1 to TRBJ2-3; no definite D call. This receptor was identified in a woman under 30 in good health and CMV-seronegative. Sequencing input: PBMCs. In nucleotides, the CDR3 is TGTGCCAGCAGTGAGGAGATTAGCACAGATACGCAGTATTTT. Protein sequence: CASSEEISTDTQYF.